The 15 T cell receptor beta chains in this list originate from one sample, sequenced in a study of T cell repertoires in cytomegalovirus infection. Each CDR3 protein gets one entry after TCRdb re-called the reads with MiXCR. The sample carries 200,000 to 250,000 distinct CDR3 sequences, less than 50% recorded once. The antigens of these receptors remain unknown. Here the sequenced sample was CD8+ T cells from cultured PBMCs, taken from culture after CMV antigen stimulation. The receptors were gathered from a human donor in good health (CMV status not recorded). Some clones in this sample may be carry-over from other donors' samples.

The chain uses TRBV12-3 or TRBV12-4 and TRBJ1-2; D call uncertain. The CDR3 has 13 residues. The ends were cut back, 2 bases at V and 6 bases at J, with 10 bases in the middle. DNA of the CDR3: TGTGCCAGCAGTTTAACCCTCCGGCATGGCTACACCTTC. This gives the protein CASSLTLRHGYTF.

This clonotype was recorded many times. This rearrangement joins TRBV12-3 or TRBV12-4 to TRBJ1-1; maybe TRBD1 (5 bases). V was clipped by 3 bases and J by 2 bases, with 7 bases between them. The CDR3 has 13 amino acids. CDR3 sequence (DNA): TGTGCCAGCAGTTTCCAGGGAAACACTGAAGCTTTCTTT. It codes for CASSFQGNTEAFF.

There are a few counts of this clonotype. The rearrangement links TRBV5-6 to TRBJ2-2; 7 bases align to TRBD2. Germline assignment: CDR1 SGHDT and CDR2 YYEEEE. V trimming: 5 bases; J trimming: 3 bases; junction bases outside the gene matches: 7. CDR3 length: 15 amino acids. CDR3 amino acids: CASRSGRGYTGELFF. CDR3 sequence (DNA): TGTGCCAGCAGGTCTGGGAGGGGCTACACCGGGGAGCTGTTTTTT. Supplemented by reference TRBV5-6 and TRBJ2-2, the full variable domain reads DAGVTQSPTHLIKTRGQQVTLRCSPKSGHDTVSWYQQALGQGPQFIFQYYEEEERQRGNFPDRFSGHQFPNYSSELNVNALLLGDSALYLCASRSGRGYTGELFFGEGSRLTVL.

The CDR3 nucleotides are TGTGCCAGCAGTTTGGGACAGGGGTTTGAGAATTCACCCCTCCACTTT. Amino acid sequence: CASSLGQGFENSPLHF. J is TRBJ1-6 and V is TRBV6-6; TRBD1 agrees at 10 bases. Trimming cost V 4 bases and J 7 bases; bases outside gene matches: 7. This CDR3 region has 16 residues. Germline V gene sequence: CDR1 MNHNY, CDR2 SVGAGI (reference sequence).

The V gene is TRBV27, the J gene TRBJ2-3, with 13 bases fitting TRBD2. V lost 5 bases and J lost 1; bases outside the gene matches: 12. This CDR3 has 19 amino acids. Germline assignment: CDR1 MNHEY and CDR2 SMNVEV (reference sequence). CDR3 in DNA: TGTGCCAGCAGTCCTGAAACTAGCGGGAGGGCCTTGGGCACAGATACGCAGTATTTT. It codes for CASSPETSGRALGTDTQYF.

This rearrangement joins TRBV27 to TRBJ2-1; TRBD1 matches 9 bases. There are 15 residues in the CDR3. Per the germline V gene, CDR1 is MNHEY and CDR2 is SMNVEV (reference sequence). With 5 bases clipped from V and 7 bases from J, the junction kept 9 bases outside the gene matches. The CDR3 protein is CASSDRDRVGNEQFF. CDR3 sequence (DNA): TGTGCCAGCAGTGACCGGGACAGGGTCGGGAATGAGCAGTTCTTC.

This chain links TRBV7-9 with TRBJ2-1; weak D call: TRBD1 (5 bases). Germline CDR1 reads SEHNR; CDR2 reads FQNEAQ (reference sequence). The CDR3 contains 16 residues. Trimming pared 5 bases from V and 0 bases from J, leaving 14 bases between. The DNA of the CDR3 is TGTGCCAGCAGCGGACGGACACAGAGCTCCTACAATGAGCAGTTCTTC. Its translation: CASSGRTQSSYNEQFF. The full variable domain, rest sourced from reference TRBV7-9 and TRBJ2-1, is DTGVSQNPRHKITKRGQNVTFRCDPISEHNRLYWYRQTLGQGPEFLTYFQNEAQLEKSRLLSDRFSAERPKGSFSTLEIQRTEQGDSAMYLCASSGRTQSSYNEQFFGPGTRLTVL.

The rearrangement links TRBV7-2 to TRBJ1-4, with D possibly TRBD1 on 6 matching bases. The germline CDR1 and CDR2 sequences are SGHTA and FQGNSA. This CDR3 is built from 15 residues. The V end was cut by 3 bases, the J end by 0 bases, with 8 bases between. For the CDR3, the DNA is TGTGCCAGCAGCTTCTACAGGGCAACTAATGAAAAACTGTTTTTT. It translates to CASSFYRATNEKLFF. Variable domain in full (rest from reference TRBV7-2 and TRBJ1-4): GAGVSQSPSNKVTEKGKDVELRCDPISGHTALYWYRQSLGQGLEFLIYFQGNSAPDKSGLPSDRFSAERTGGSVSTLTIQRTQQEDSAVYLCASSFYRATNEKLFFGSGTQLSVL.

This clonotype was found many times. CDR3 amino acids: CASSFRGSNYGYTF. For the CDR3, the DNA is TGTGCCAGCAGTTTCAGAGGGTCCAACTATGGCTACACCTTC. The V gene is TRBV27, the J gene TRBJ1-2; D not certain. V lost 3 bases and J 2 bases, leaving 10 bases between the germline ends. This CDR3 contains 14 residues. Per germline, CDR1 MNHEY and CDR2 SMNVEV (reference sequence).

This chain joins TRBV7-6 and TRBJ2-7, with 9 bases aligning to TRBD2. Germline CDR1 SGHVS, CDR2 FNYEAQ. The trim removed 5 bases at V and 5 bases at J, leaving 13 bases unmatched. The CDR3 loop spans 16 amino acids. The CDR3 bases are TGTGCCAGCAGCCGCCGACGAGCGGGAGGTCTCCACGAGCAGTACTTC. This gives the protein CASSRRRAGGLHEQYF.

This chain uses TRBV19 with TRBJ1-3, with unresolved D. The germline V and J ends were trimmed by 7 bases and 0 bases, with 10 bases remaining between them. Looked up from germline, CDR1 is LNHDA and CDR2 is SQIVND (reference sequence). The CDR3 runs 14 residues. CDR3 amino acids: CASMTESSGNTIYF. CDR3 nucleotide sequence: TGTGCCAGTATGACGGAGAGCTCTGGAAACACCATATATTTT. The full variable domain, its missing parts supplied by reference TRBV19 and TRBJ1-3, is DGGITQSPKYLFRKEGQNVTLSCEQNLNHDAMYWYRQDPGQGLRLIYYSQIVNDFQKGDIAEGYSVSREKKESFPLTVTSAQKNPTAFYLCASMTESSGNTIYFGEGSWLTVV.

This chain connects TRBV11-3 to TRBJ2-7; 9 bases fit TRBD2. With 5 bases clipped from V and 0 bases from J, the junction kept 5 bases outside the gene matches. CDR1 and CDR2 from the germline V gene are SGHNT and YENEEA. CDR3 size: 15 residues. The CDR3 sequence is CASSQTSGSSYEQYF. CDR3 nucleotide sequence: TGTGCCAGCAGCCAGACTAGCGGAAGCTCCTACGAGCAGTACTTC.

This clonotype came up many times. The gene calls are TRBV11-2 and TRBJ2-5, with 10 bases matching TRBD2. The junction had 8 bases not matched to a gene; V was cut back by 5 bases and J by 2 bases. The CDR3 totals 16 residues. Looked up from germline, CDR1 is SGHAT and CDR2 is FQNNGV. CDR3 sequence (DNA): TGTGCCAGCAGCGTACTTTTAGCGGGGGGTCAAGAGACCCAGTACTTC. Encoded protein: CASSVLLAGGQETQYF.

V usage is TRBV12-3 or TRBV12-4 and J usage is TRBJ2-1; D perhaps matches TRBD2 (5 bases). The CDR3 is 15 amino acids. V gave up 3 bases and J gave up 1 base, with 10 bases separating them. CDR3 loop: CASSFNLASYNEQFF. Here the CDR3 DNA reads TGTGCCAGCAGTTTTAACCTAGCTTCCTACAATGAGCAGTTCTTC.

The chain combines TRBV2 with TRBJ2-7, with 8 nucleotides matching TRBD2. This CDR3 comprises 15 residues. Germline lookup yields CDR1 SNHLY and CDR2 FYNNEI. J gave up 2 bases and V 0 bases, and 3 bases lay outside the gene matches. The CDR3 region is CASSEAAGGPYEQYF. The DNA of the CDR3 is TGTGCCAGCAGTGAAGCGGCGGGGGGCCCCTACGAGCAGTACTTC. Based on the CDR3 plus reference TRBV2 and TRBJ2-7, the full variable domain is EPEVTQTPSHQVTQMGQEVILRCVPISNHLYFYWYRQILGQKVEFLVSFYNNEISEKSEIFDDQFSVERPDGSNFTLKIRSTKLEDSAMYFCASSEAAGGPYEQYFGPGTRLTVT.